This T cell receptor (beta chain) is drawn from a study of T cell responses to AZD1222 COVID-19 vaccine. Profiling relied on immunoSEQ multiplex PCR, and the TCRdb table lists in-frame clones only, not all of them. This sample has approximately 100,000 clones, with 75% to 95% found just once. The CDR3 contains 15 residues. Per the germline V gene, CDR1 is SGDLS and CDR2 is YYNGEE. Trimming shortened V by 2 bases and J by 1 base, and 13 bases separated the two germline ends. This receptor was identified in an adult in good health. The sample was peripheral blood, taken on day 0 of AZD1222 vaccination. The chain combines TRBV9 with TRBJ2-7, with D unresolved. The chain's CDR3 is CASSVGVAVSYEQYF. CDR3 sequence (DNA): TGTGCCAGCAGCGTGGGCGTTGCGGTATCCTACGAGCAGTACTTC.